This T cell receptor beta chain was found in a study of blood T cell repertoires in COVID-19. Study-level information: The United States, Italy and Spain were the sources of the acute and convalescent COVID-19 samples. Nucleic acid was either cDNA or gDNA, and it came from T cells, B-cell-depleted T cells, or PBMCs.

The V gene's germline CDR1 is LGHDT and CDR2 YNNKEL (reference sequence). This CDR3 spans 16 amino acids. Unmatched junction bases numbered 4, after V lost 2 bases and J lost 0 bases. Under the authors' procedure: For nucleated cells, counts were estimated from reference gene primer amplification. TCRdb's copy holds only in-frame clones and misses some; the assay was immunoSEQ multiplex PCR. That table furnishes V, J and clone size, whereas the DNA furnished D and trimming. The table lists almost 400,000 clones, more than 75% of them singletons. The clonotype originates from a woman between 25 and 40 years old with acute COVID-19. Source material: PBMCs or T cells enriched from blood (not recorded which). The chain carries TRBV3-1 (or the pseudogene TRBV3-2) and TRBJ2-7; 10 nucleotides line up with TRBD1. The CDR3 here is CASSQHRDRGSYEQYF. In nucleotides, the CDR3 is TGTGCCAGCAGCCAACACCGGGACAGGGGCTCCTACGAGCAGTACTTC.